One sample yielded the 25 T cell receptor beta chains listed below, sequenced in a study of T cells after yellow fever vaccination. One entry per CDR3 protein results from TCRdb running MiXCR on the 5' RACE reads. The sample holds around 310,000 distinct CDR3 sequences, 3.5% to 5% seen once. This material consisted of PBMCs, taken 15 days after the yellow fever booster vaccination. These receptors were taken from a man aged 18 to 29 who received the YFV17D yellow fever vaccine.

This clonotype was counted many times. The V gene is TRBV7-2, the J gene TRBJ2-1, with 9 bases that match TRBD2. Losses at the gene ends were 2 bases for V and 4 bases for J; bases not matched to a gene: 3. CDR1 is SGHTA and CDR2 is FQGNSA in the germline V gene. The CDR3 runs 15 residues. The CDR3 protein is CASSLLAGAYNEQFF. The DNA for the CDR3 is TGTGCCAGCAGCTTATTAGCGGGGGCGTACAATGAGCAGTTCTTC.

The sample holds a few counts of this clonotype. The V call is TRBV5-1, the J call TRBJ2-2; D is unclear. With 0 bases removed from V and 6 bases from J, the gap between germline ends came to 9 bases. This CDR3 comprises 14 residues. Germline V lookup: CDR1 SGHRS, CDR2 YFSETQ. The CDR3 DNA sequence: TGCGCCAGCAGCTTGGATCAACGCGCCGGGGAGCTGTTTTTT. Its translation is CASSLDQRAGELFF.

This clonotype has at least ten counts. The gene calls are TRBV6-2 or TRBV6-3 and TRBJ1-6; no reliable D call. The V and J ends lost 6 bases and 14 bases respectively, with 14 bases between them. The germline CDR1 and CDR2 sequences are MNHEY and SVGEGT. This CDR3 spans 12 amino acids. The CDR3 DNA sequence: TGTGCCAGCAGCCCGGACCGCCGCACCCTCCACTTT. Amino acid sequence: CASSPDRRTLHF.

This clonotype has a handful of counts. At one end the junction does not follow the germline gene, possibly because of a read error. J is TRBJ2-2 and V is TRBV4-1, with D perhaps given as TRBD1 or TRBD2 (5 bases each). The CDR3 extends over 20 amino acids. The germline CDR1 and CDR2 sequences are MGHRA and YSYEKL. The CDR3 bases are TGCGCCAGCAGCCAACACACTCCCTGGCGAGGGACGGCGAACACCGGGGAGCGGTTTTTT. Its protein is CASSQHTPWRGTANTGERFF.

This clonotype has a count of ten or more. This rearrangement joins TRBV2 to TRBJ2-1; perhaps TRBD2 as D (7 bases). CDR1 and CDR2 from the germline V gene are SNHLY and FYNNEI. The V end was cut by 6 bases, the J end by 2 bases, with 14 bases between. The length of the CDR3 is 15 residues. The CDR3 spells CASRLRGGPYNEQFF. The CDR3 DNA follows: TGTGCCAGCAGGTTAAGGGGGGGCCCCTACAATGAGCAGTTCTTC.

This clonotype was counted ten times or more. V is TRBV20-1 and J is TRBJ2-7; D gene ambiguous. The CDR3 runs to 12 residues. Germline lookup yields CDR1 DFQATT and CDR2 SNEGSKA (reference sequence). V lost 3 bases, J lost 2 bases, and 8 bases lay in between. CDR3 coding DNA: TGCAGTGCTAGGGTGAGCACCTACGAGCAGTACTTC. Translated, it gives CSARVSTYEQYF.

The sample holds many counts of this clonotype. The chain has TRBV27 and TRBJ2-3; maybe TRBD2 (5 bases). This CDR3 has 13 residues. V lost 6 bases, J lost 6 bases, and 13 bases lay in between. Germline V gives CDR1 MNHEY, CDR2 SMNVEV (reference sequence). The CDR3 loop is CASRRRSLDTQYF. The DNA of the CDR3 is TGTGCCAGCAGAAGGAGGAGCCTCGATACGCAGTATTTT.

The table lists this clonotype with many counts. This chain links TRBV5-1 with TRBJ2-3, with no clear D. The length of the CDR3 is 13 residues. CDR1 SGHRS and CDR2 YFSETQ come from the germline V gene. Trimming pared 4 bases from V and 5 bases from J, leaving 11 bases between. The CDR3 region is CASSRTAKDTQYF. DNA of the CDR3: TGCGCCAGCAGCCGAACGGCCAAAGATACGCAGTATTTT.

This clonotype was counted only a few times. The chain combines TRBV10-3 with TRBJ1-1; 9 bases match TRBD1. Germline CDR1 is ENHRY and CDR2 is SYGVKD. This CDR3 spans 14 amino acids. After removal of 6 bases from V and 2 bases from J, the junction contained 4 bases not matched to a gene. The CDR3: CAIRGTGLNTEAFF. DNA of the CDR3: TGTGCCATCAGGGGGACAGGGTTAAACACTGAAGCTTTCTTT.

This clonotype has ten or more counts. The chain combines TRBV29-1 with TRBJ1-3; no firm D call. CDR1 is SQVTM, CDR2 ANQGSEA, per germline. The V end was cut by 2 bases, the J end by 4 bases, with 6 bases between. The CDR3 contains 12 residues. The CDR3 loop is CSVETGGNTIYF. In nucleotides, the CDR3 is TGCAGCGTTGAAACTGGGGGAAACACCATATATTTT.

This clonotype has ten or more counts. V and J are TRBV6-2 or TRBV6-3 and TRBJ2-5; TRBD1 or TRBD2 may be the D gene (6 bases each). V lost 5 bases and J lost 2, with 15 bases in between. CDR1 and CDR2 from the germline V gene are MNHEY and SVGEGT. The CDR3 runs to 15 residues. The CDR3 bases are TGTGCCAGCAGTGCTCCTGGGGGGCCTCAAGAGACCCAGTACTTC. Translated, it gives CASSAPGGPQETQYF.

This clonotype was seen a handful of times. The chain recombines TRBV4-3 with TRBJ2-3, with 10 bases lining up with TRBD2. The CDR3 spans 17 residues. V lost 0 bases, J lost 2 bases, and 5 bases stayed unmatched. Germline CDR1 reads LGHNA; CDR2 reads YSLEER. The chain's CDR3 is CASSQERGLAVTDTQYF. CDR3 DNA sequence: TGCGCCAGCAGCCAAGAGAGAGGACTAGCGGTCACAGATACGCAGTATTTT.

The chain has TRBV20-1 and TRBJ1-4; 9 bases map to TRBD1. V trimming: 6 bases; J trimming: 6 bases; junction bases outside the gene matches: 5. CDR3 length: 13 amino acids. In germline, CDR1 is DFQATT, CDR2 SNEGSKA (reference sequence). The CDR3 nucleotides read TGCAGTGCGGGGACAGGGTTGGATGAAAAACTGTTTTTT. Translated, it gives CSAGTGLDEKLFF.

This clonotype was observed at least ten times. The V gene is TRBV29-1, the J gene TRBJ2-1; D is unclear. V shed 8 bases and J shed 3 bases, with 11 bases lying between them. The germline V gene has CDR1 SQVTM and CDR2 ANQGSEA. The CDR3 has 12 residues. CDR3 loop: CSTDGDYNEQFF. CDR3 nucleotide sequence: TGCAGCACCGACGGCGACTACAATGAGCAGTTCTTC.

Ten or more counts support this clonotype. The J gene is TRBJ2-3, the V gene TRBV11-2; D not resolved. Germline values: CDR1 SGHAT, CDR2 FQNNGV. With 5 bases removed from V and 2 bases from J, the gap between germline ends came to 17 bases. The CDR3 length is 16 residues. The CDR3 DNA sequence: TGTGCCAGCAGCATCCTCCCAGGATCCTACACAGATACGCAGTATTTT. Its translation: CASSILPGSYTDTQYF.

The chain combines TRBV4-1 with TRBJ2-1; D unclear. V lost 3 bases to trimming and J lost 0 bases, with 6 bases between them. CDR3 length: 14 residues. The germline gives CDR1 MGHRA, CDR2 YSYEKL. CDR3 loop: CASSQGSSYNEQFF. DNA of the CDR3: TGCGCCAGCAGCCAGGGTAGCTCCTACAATGAGCAGTTCTTC.

This clonotype has ten or more counts. The chain carries TRBV7-9 and TRBJ2-3; D is uncertain. Germline V gives CDR1 SEHNR, CDR2 FQNEAQ (reference sequence). CDR3 length: 12 amino acids. The V end was cut by 1 base, the J end by 12 bases, with 11 bases between. The CDR3 here is CASSLGSLDQYF. The CDR3 bases are TGTGCCAGCAGCTTAGGGTCCCTTGACCAGTATTTT.

At least ten counts were recorded for this clonotype. The gene calls are TRBV12-3 or TRBV12-4 and TRBJ1-4; D is unresolved. The ends were cut back, 3 bases at V and 5 bases at J, with 10 bases in the middle. CDR3 length: 14 residues. DNA for the CDR3: TGTGCCAGCAGTTTTACCGGGTCAAATGAAAAACTGTTTTTT. Encoded protein: CASSFTGSNEKLFF.

The table lists this clonotype with many counts. The chain combines TRBV20-1 with TRBJ2-1, with D tentatively TRBD2 (5 bases). With 6 bases removed from V and 0 bases from J, the gap between germline ends came to 15 bases. Per germline, CDR1 DFQATT and CDR2 SNEGSKA (reference sequence). The CDR3 runs 15 residues. Here the CDR3 DNA reads TGCAGTGCACCCGGGCCCAGCGGCTCCTACAATGAGCAGTTCTTC. This gives the protein CSAPGPSGSYNEQFF.

This clonotype was picked up many times. The chain combines TRBV5-1 with TRBJ2-5; possibly TRBD2 for D (5 bases). From germline, CDR1 is SGHRS and CDR2 YFSETQ. Trimming removed 1 base from V and 2 bases from J, with 9 bases in between. The CDR3 has 14 residues. Here the CDR3 reads CASSLSAVQETQYF. As DNA, the CDR3 is TGCGCCAGCAGCTTGTCAGCGGTTCAAGAGACCCAGTACTTC.

This clonotype was counted many times. CDR3 in amino acids: CASSTGVNGELFF. DNA of the CDR3: TGTGCCAGCAGTACAGGGGTGAACGGGGAGCTGTTTTTT. The chain couples TRBV6-6 to TRBJ2-2, with 7 bases aligning to TRBD1. Germline CDR1 reads MNHNY; CDR2 reads SVGAGI (reference sequence). This CDR3 region has 13 residues. The V gene end was trimmed by 5 bases and the J gene end by 7 bases; junction bases not matched to a gene: 4.

The sample holds many counts of this clonotype. The chain couples TRBV5-1 to TRBJ2-2, with D possibly being TRBD2 (6 bases). The V end lost 0 bases, the J end lost 3 bases, and 9 bases lay between the germline ends. Germline V lookup: CDR1 SGHRS, CDR2 YFSETQ. CDR3 length: 15 residues. The CDR3 DNA sequence: TGCGCCAGCAGCTTGGACCCGGGGGACACCGGGGAGCTGTTTTTT. This gives the protein CASSLDPGDTGELFF.

In its sample, this clonotype was seen many times. The chain carries TRBV5-1 and TRBJ2-5; tentative D call: TRBD1 (7 bases). Trimming pared 2 bases from V and 5 bases from J, leaving 13 bases between. This CDR3 has 14 amino acids. Per the germline V gene, CDR1 is SGHRS and CDR2 is YFSETQ. CDR3 DNA: TGCGCCAGCAGCTTCATAGGAGGGGGCGAGACCCAGTACTTC. This translates into CASSFIGGGETQYF.

This clonotype has at least ten counts. The V gene is TRBV5-1, the J gene TRBJ2-5, with TRBD2 identical over 14 bases. Per germline, CDR1 SGHRS and CDR2 YFSETQ. V shed 4 bases, J shed 2 bases, and the junction held 4 bases outside the gene matches. The CDR3 is made up of 16 amino acids. The CDR3 is CASSIGTSGGQETQYF. The CDR3 DNA reads as TGCGCCAGCAGCATCGGGACTAGCGGGGGACAAGAGACCCAGTACTTC.

This clonotype appeared many times. This chain links TRBV5-5 with TRBJ1-1; the D gene is possibly TRBD1 (5 bases). CDR3 length equals 14 residues. Trimming removed 4 bases from V and 3 bases from J, with 13 bases in between. Germline assignment: CDR1 SGHKS and CDR2 YYEKEE (reference sequence). CDR3 loop: CASSPTGLDTEAFF. Here the CDR3 DNA reads TGTGCCAGCAGCCCCACGGGGCTCGACACTGAAGCTTTCTTT. Using reference TRBV5-5 and TRBJ1-1 for the parts outside the CDR3, the full variable domain is DAGVTQSPTHLIKTRGQQVTLRCSPISGHKSVSWYQQVLGQGPQFIFQYYEKEERGRGNFPDRFSARQFPNYSSELNVNALLLGDSALYLCASSPTGLDTEAFFGQGTRLTVV.